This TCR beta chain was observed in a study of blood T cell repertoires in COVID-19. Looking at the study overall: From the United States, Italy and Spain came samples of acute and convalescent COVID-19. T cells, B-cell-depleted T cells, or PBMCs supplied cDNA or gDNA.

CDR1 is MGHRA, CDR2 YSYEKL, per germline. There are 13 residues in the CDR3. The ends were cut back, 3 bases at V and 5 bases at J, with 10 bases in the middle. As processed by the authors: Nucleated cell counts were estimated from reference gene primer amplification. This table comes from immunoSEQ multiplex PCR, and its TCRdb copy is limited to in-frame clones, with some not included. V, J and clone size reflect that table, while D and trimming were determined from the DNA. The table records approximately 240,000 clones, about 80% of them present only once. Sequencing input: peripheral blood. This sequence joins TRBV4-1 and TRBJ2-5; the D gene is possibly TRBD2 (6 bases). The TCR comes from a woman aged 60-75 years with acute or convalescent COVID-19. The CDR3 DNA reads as TGCGCCAGCAGCCAGGGGGGAGGCGAGACCCAGTACTTC. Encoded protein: CASSQGGGETQYF.